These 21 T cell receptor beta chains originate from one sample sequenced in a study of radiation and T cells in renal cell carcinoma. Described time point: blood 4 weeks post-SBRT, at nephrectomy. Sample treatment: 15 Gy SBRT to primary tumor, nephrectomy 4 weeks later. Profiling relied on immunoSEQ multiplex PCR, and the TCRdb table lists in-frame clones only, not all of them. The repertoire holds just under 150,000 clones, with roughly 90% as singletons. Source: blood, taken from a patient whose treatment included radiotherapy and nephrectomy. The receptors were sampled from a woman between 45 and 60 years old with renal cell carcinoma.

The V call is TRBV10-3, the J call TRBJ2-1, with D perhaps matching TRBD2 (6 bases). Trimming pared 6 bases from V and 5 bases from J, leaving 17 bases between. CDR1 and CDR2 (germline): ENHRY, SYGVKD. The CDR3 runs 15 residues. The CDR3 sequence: CAIRAAGTGDNEQFF. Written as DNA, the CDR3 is TGTGCCATCAGGGCCGCCGGGACGGGGGACAATGAGCAGTTCTTC.

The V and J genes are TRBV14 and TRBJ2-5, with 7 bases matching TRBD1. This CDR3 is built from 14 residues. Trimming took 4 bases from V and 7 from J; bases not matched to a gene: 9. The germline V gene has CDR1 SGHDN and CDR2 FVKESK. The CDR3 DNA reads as TGTGCCAGCAGCCTCACAGGGGCAGCAGTGACCCAGTACTTC. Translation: CASSLTGAAVTQYF.

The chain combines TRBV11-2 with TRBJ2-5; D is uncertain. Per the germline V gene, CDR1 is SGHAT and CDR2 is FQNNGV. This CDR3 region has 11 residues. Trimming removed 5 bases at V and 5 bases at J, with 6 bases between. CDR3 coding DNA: TGTGCCAGCAGCCCCAGCGAGACCCAGTACTTC. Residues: CASSPSETQYF.

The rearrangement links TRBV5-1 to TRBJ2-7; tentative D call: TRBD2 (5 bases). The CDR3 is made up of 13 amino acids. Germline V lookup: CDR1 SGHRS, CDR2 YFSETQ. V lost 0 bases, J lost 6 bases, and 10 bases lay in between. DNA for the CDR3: TGCGCCAGCAGCTTGGACGGGATATCCGAGCAGTACTTC. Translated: CASSLDGISEQYF.

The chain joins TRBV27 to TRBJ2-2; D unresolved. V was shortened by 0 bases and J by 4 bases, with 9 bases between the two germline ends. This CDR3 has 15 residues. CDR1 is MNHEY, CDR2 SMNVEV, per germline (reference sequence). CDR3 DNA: TGTGCCAGCAGTTTATCGGTCAGGCTCACCGGGGAGCTGTTTTTT. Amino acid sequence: CASSLSVRLTGELFF.

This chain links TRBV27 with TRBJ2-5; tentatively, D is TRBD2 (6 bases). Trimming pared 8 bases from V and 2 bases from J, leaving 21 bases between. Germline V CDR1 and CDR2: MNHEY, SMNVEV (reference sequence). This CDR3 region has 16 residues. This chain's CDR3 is CASSRFEGGRQETQYF. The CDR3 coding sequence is TGTGCCAGCTCCCGGTTCGAGGGAGGACGGCAAGAGACCCAGTACTTC.

The CDR3 coding sequence is TGTGCCAGCTCACCAAACACCTCCGGCGAGCAGTACTTC. Encoded protein: CASSPNTSGEQYF. The rearrangement uses TRBV18 and TRBJ2-7, with D unclear. V was pared by 2 bases and J by 6 bases, with 11 bases between. This CDR3 is 13 amino acids long. Germline CDR1 KGHSH, CDR2 LQKENI. The full variable domain, its missing parts supplied by reference TRBV18 and TRBJ2-7, is NAGVMQNPRHLVRRRGQEARLRCSPMKGHSHVYWYRQLPEEGLKFMVYLQKENIIDESGMPKERFSAEFPKEGPSILRIQQVVRGDSAAYFCASSPNTSGEQYFGPGTRLTVT.

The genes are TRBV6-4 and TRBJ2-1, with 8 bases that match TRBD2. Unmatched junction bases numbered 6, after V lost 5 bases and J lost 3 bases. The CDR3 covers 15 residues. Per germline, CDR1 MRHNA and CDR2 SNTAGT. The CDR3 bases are TGTGCCAGCAGTACTACCCGGGAGGGCTACAATGAGCAGTTCTTC. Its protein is CASSTTREGYNEQFF.

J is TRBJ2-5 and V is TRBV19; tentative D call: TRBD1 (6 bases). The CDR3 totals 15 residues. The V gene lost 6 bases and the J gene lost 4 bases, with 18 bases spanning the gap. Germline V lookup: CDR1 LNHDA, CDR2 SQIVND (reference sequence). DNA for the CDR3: TGTGCCAGTAGCCCCGCCGGCAGGGGTTCAGAGACCCAGTACTTC. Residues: CASSPAGRGSETQYF. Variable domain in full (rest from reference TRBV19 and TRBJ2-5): DGGITQSPKYLFRKEGQNVTLSCEQNLNHDAMYWYRQDPGQGLRLIYYSQIVNDFQKGDIAEGYSVSREKKESFPLTVTSAQKNPTAFYLCASSPAGRGSETQYFGPGTRLLVL.

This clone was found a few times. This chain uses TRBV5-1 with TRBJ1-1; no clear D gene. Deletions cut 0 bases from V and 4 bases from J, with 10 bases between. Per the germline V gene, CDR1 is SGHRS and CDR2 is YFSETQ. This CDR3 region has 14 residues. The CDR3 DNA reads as TGCGCCAGCAGCTTGGACACGGAGGGCACTGAAGCTTTCTTT. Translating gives CASSLDTEGTEAFF. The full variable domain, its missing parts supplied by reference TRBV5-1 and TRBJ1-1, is KAGVTQTPRYLIKTRGQQVTLSCSPISGHRSVSWYQQTPGQGLQFLFEYFSETQRNKGNFPGRFSGRQFSNSRSEMNVSTLELGDSALYLCASSLDTEGTEAFFGQGTRLTVV.

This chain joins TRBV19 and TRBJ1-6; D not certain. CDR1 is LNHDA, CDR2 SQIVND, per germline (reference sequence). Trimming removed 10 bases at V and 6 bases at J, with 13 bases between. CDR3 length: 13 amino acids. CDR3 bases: TGTGCCACCCATAGAGGACCTAATTCACCCCTCCACTTT. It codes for CATHRGPNSPLHF.

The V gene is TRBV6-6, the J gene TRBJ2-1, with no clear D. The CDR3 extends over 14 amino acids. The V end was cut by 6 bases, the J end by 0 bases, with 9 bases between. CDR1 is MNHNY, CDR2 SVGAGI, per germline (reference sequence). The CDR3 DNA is TGTGCCAGCAGCCCGTCGAGCTCCTACAATGAGCAGTTCTTC. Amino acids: CASSPSSSYNEQFF.

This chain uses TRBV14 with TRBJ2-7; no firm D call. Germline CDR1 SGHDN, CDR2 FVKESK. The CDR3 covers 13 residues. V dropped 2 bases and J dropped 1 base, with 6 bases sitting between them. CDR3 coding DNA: TGTGCCAGCAGCCAACACGGATCCTACGAGCAGTACTTC. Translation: CASSQHGSYEQYF.

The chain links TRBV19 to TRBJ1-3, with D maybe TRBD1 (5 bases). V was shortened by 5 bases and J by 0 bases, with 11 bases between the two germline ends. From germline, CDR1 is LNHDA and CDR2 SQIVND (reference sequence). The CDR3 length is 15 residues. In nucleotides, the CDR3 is TGTGCCAGTAGTGCCCAGGGTCGCTCTGGAAACACCATATATTTT. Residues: CASSAQGRSGNTIYF.

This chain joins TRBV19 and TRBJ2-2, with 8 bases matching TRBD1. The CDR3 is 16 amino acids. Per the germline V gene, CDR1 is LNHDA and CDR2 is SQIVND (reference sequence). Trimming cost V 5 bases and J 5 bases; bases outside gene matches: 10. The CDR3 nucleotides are TGTGCCAGTAGTTTTCGGACAGGGAGTCGGACCGGGGAGCTGTTTTTT. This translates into CASSFRTGSRTGELFF.

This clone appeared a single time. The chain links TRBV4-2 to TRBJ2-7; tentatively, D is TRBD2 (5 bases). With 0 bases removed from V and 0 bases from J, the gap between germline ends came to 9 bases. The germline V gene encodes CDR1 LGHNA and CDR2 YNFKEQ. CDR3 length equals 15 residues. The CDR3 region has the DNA TGTGCCAGCAGCCAAGATATAGCGAACTCCTACGAGCAGTACTTC. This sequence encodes CASSQDIANSYEQYF.

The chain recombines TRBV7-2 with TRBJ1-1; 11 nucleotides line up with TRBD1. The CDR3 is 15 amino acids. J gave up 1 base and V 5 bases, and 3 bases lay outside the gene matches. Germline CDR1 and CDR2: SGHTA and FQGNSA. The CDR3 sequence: CASSKDRGRNTEAFF. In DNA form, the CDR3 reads TGTGCCAGCAGCAAGGACAGGGGGCGGAACACTGAAGCTTTCTTT.

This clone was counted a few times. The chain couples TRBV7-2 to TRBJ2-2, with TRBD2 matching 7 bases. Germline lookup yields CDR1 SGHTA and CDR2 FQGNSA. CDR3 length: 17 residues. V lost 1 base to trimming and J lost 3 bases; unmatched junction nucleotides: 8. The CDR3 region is CASSLVPSGDYTGELFF. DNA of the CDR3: TGTGCCAGCAGCTTAGTACCTAGCGGAGACTACACCGGGGAGCTGTTTTTT. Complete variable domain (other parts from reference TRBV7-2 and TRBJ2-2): GAGVSQSPSNKVTEKGKDVELRCDPISGHTALYWYRQSLGQGLEFLIYFQGNSAPDKSGLPSDRFSAERTGGSVSTLTIQRTQQEDSAVYLCASSLVPSGDYTGELFFGEGSRLTVL.

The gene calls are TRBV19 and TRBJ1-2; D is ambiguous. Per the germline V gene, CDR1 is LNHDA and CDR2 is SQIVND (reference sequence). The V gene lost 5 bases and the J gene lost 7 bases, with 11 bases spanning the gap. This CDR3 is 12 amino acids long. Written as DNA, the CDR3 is TGTGCCAGTAGTCCACACATGGGTGGCTACACCTTC. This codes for CASSPHMGGYTF.

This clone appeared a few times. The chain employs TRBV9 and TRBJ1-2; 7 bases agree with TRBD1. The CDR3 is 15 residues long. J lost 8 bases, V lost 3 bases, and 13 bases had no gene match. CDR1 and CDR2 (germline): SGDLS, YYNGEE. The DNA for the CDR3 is TGTGCCAGCAGCGATAAACCGACAGGGCGGGGCGGCTACACCTTC. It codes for CASSDKPTGRGGYTF.

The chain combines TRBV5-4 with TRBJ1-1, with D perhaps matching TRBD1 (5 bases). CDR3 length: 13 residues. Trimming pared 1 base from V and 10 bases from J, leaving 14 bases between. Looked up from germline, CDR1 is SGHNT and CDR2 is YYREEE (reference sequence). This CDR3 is CASSLKVYRGAFF. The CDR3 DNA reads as TGTGCCAGCAGCTTGAAAGTCTATAGGGGAGCTTTCTTT.